The clone carrying this T cell receptor (beta chain) was seen many times. As yet, its antigen is unknown. Study results and limitations: The TCR gene usage of tumor memory CD4+ T cells clustered together with blood and lymph node memory CD4+ cells and with lymph node naive CD4+ cells.

J lost 0 bases, V lost 0 bases, and 18 bases had no gene match. The CDR3 has 21 amino acids. Germline V CDR1 and CDR2: DFQATT, SNEGSKA (reference sequence). Constant-region reverse primers amplified full-length variable regions, followed by semi-nested Nested Universal Primer A PCR. TCRdb passed the 5' RACE reads through MiXCR, listing each CDR3 protein once. The sample carries fewer than 65,000 distinct CDR3 sequences, approximately 29% recorded once. Purified naive CD4+ T cells were depleted of CD25+ Tregs. This clonotype was sampled from a female donor with breast cancer. The rearrangement uses TRBV20-1 and TRBJ2-1, with 9 bases aligning to TRBD2. The sequencing sample was made of tumor-infiltrating naive CD4+ T cells sorted from the breast tumor. The subset is: naive CD4+ T cells, CD4+CD45RA+CD25-. The CDR3 reads CSAREARTSVETLNSYNEQFF. DNA for the CDR3: TGCAGTGCTAGAGAGGCCAGGACTAGCGTGGAGACCCTTAACTCCTACAATGAGCAGTTCTTC.